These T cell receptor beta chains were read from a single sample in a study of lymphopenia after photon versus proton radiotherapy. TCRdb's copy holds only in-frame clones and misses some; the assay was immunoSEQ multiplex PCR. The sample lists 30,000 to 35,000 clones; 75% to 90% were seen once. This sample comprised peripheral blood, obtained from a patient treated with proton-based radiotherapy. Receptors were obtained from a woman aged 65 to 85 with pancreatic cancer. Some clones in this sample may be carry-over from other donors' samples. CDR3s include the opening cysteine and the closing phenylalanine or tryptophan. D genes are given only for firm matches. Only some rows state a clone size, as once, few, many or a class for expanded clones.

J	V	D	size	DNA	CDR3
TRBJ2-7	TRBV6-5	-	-	TGTGCCAGCGAGGGTATCGGGAACGAGCAGTACTTC	CASEGIGNEQYF
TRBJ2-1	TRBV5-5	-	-	TGTGCCAGCAGCCTTTCTAGCGCCCCTGGACCCTACAATGAGCAGTTCTTC	CASSLSSAPGPYNEQFF
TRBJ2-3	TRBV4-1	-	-	TGCGCCAGCAGCCAAGCGGCAGGGTTAGGAACAGATACGCAGTATTTT	CASSQAAGLGTDTQYF
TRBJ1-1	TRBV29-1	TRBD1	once	TGCAGCGTTGGGCGGACAGGGGGCGCGAGCACTGAAGCTTTCTTT	CSVGRTGGASTEAFF
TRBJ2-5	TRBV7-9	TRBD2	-	TGTGCCAGCAGCCCTTTCGCGACTAGCCCGACTCAAGAGACCCAGTACTTC	CASSPFATSPTQETQYF
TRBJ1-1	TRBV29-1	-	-	TGCAGCGTCAGGACAGTTTCCTTGAACACTGAAGCTTTCTTT	CSVRTVSLNTEAFF
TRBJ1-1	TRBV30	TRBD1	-	TGTGCCTGGAGTTCAGGCCAGGGGGCGGCTGAAGCTTTCTTT	CAWSSGQGAAEAFF
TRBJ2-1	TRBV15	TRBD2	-	TGTGCCACCAGCAGAGATTACGGACTAGCGGGAGGTGAGCAGTTCTTC	CATSRDYGLAGGEQFF
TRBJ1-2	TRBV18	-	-	TGTGCCAGCTCACCCACCAGGGATAACTATGGCTACACCTTC	CASSPTRDNYGYTF
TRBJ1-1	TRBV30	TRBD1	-	TGTGCCTGGAGTAGGAGGACAGGGTACACTGAAGCTTTCTTT	CAWSRRTGYTEAFF
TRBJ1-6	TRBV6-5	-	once	TGTGCCAGCAGTTCGGGTTGGGATAATTCACCCCTCCACTTT	CASSSGWDNSPLHF
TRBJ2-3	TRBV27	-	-	TGTGCCAGCAGTCCCAATTCCAACAGGCGCACAGATACGCAGTATTTT	CASSPNSNRRTDTQYF
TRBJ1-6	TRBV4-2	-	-	TGTGCCAGCAGCCGACAGATCGATTCACCCCTCCACTTT	CASSRQIDSPLHF
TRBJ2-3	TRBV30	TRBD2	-	TGTGCCTGGAGTGCCCTTAGCGGGAGAGGAGATACGCAGTATTTT	CAWSALSGRGDTQYF
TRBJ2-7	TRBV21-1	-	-	TGTGCCAGCAGCACACTCAGGACTGCCCGCTCCTACGAGCAGTACTTC	CASSTLRTARSYEQYF
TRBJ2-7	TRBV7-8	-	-	TGTGCCAGCAGCCCCCATAACAACGAGCAGTACTTC	CASSPHNNEQYF
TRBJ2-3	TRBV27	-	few	TGTGCCAGCGGCAGGGCCGGCACAGATACGCAGTATTTT	CASGRAGTDTQYF
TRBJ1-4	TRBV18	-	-	TGTGCCAGCTCCTCCATCGGGCAGTTTAATGAAAAACTGTTTTTT	CASSSIGQFNEKLFF
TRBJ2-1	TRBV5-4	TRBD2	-	TGTGCCAGCAGCGTTGGACTAGCGGCGGACAATGAGCAGTTCTTC	CASSVGLAADNEQFF
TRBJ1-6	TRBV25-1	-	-	TGTGCCAGCAGTGAATTTACGGATTCACCCCTCCACTTT	CASSEFTDSPLHF
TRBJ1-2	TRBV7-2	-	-	TGTGCCAGCAGCTTAGCCAGTGGGACATCCAACTATGGCTACACCTTC	CASSLASGTSNYGYTF
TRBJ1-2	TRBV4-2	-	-	TGTGCCAGCAGCCAAGATTTTACGGGGGAATCGCCTGCTAACTATGGCTACACCTTC	CASSQDFTGESPANYGYTF
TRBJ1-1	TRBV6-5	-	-	TGTGCCAGCGAAGGGGGGGCGGGAACTGAAGCTTTCTTT	CASEGGAGTEAFF
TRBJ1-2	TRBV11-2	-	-	TGTGCCAGCAGTCCTGCAGCTAACTATGGCTACACCTTC	CASSPAANYGYTF
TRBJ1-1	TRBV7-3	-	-	TGTGCCAGCAGCTTAGACACCTGGGGGAAAGCTTTCTTT	CASSLDTWGKAFF
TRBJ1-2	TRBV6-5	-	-	TGTGCCAGCAGTTACGGGGCAAGCGGCTATGGCTACACCTTC	CASSYGASGYGYTF
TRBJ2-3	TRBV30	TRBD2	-	TGTGCCTGGAGCGGGAGGACCATGCCCTCAACGGATACGCAGTATTTT	CAWSGRTMPSTDTQYF
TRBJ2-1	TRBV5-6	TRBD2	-	TGTGCCAGCAGCTTGCAACTAGCGACCTTCCCTTTAAACAATGAGCAGTTCTTC	CASSLQLATFPLNNEQFF
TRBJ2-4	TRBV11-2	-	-	TGTGCCAGCAGCTTAGCACCGGGGAGGTTTGACATTCAGTACTTC	CASSLAPGRFDIQYF
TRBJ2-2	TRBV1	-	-	TGCACCAGCAGCCAAGATCGGTCAGCCCCGAACACCGGGGAGCTGTTTTTT	CTSSQDRSAPNTGELFF
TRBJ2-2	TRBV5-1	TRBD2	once	TGCGCCAGCAGCCCCCGGGCGGGGGGGGACACCGGGGAGCTGTTTTTT	CASSPRAGGDTGELFF
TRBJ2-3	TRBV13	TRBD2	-	TGTGCCAGCAGCTTAGGCCCGGGACTCCCTAGCGGAGATACGCAGTATTTT	CASSLGPGLPSGDTQYF
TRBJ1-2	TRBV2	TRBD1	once	TGTGCCAGCGGACAGGGGGACTATGGCTACACCTTC	CASGQGDYGYTF
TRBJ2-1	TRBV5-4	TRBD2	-	TGTGCCAGCAGCTTAGCGGGAGGTCGGAACAATGAGCAGTTCTTC	CASSLAGGRNNEQFF
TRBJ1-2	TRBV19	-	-	TGTGCCAGTAGTATGGCAGAGGGATTCTCGGGCTACACCTTC	CASSMAEGFSGYTF
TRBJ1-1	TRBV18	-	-	TGTGCCAGCTCACCACAGGGGGATGGGACTGAAGCTTTCTTT	CASSPQGDGTEAFF
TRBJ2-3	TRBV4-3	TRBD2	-	TGCGCCAGCAGCCAAGACGGTCTAGCGGGGTTCACAGATACGCAGTATTTT	CASSQDGLAGFTDTQYF
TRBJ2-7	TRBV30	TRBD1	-	TGTGCCTGGAAGCCCGGGACAGGGGTCTTCTACGAGCAGTACTTC	CAWKPGTGVFYEQYF
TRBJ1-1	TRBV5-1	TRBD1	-	TGCGCCAGCAGCTTGGGGACAGGGGTGAACACTGAAGCTTTCTTT	CASSLGTGVNTEAFF
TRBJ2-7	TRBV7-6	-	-	TGTGCCAGCAGTCCGGGGACTGTCAGCCACGAGCAGTACTTC	CASSPGTVSHEQYF
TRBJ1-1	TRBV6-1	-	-	TGTGCCAGCACCCTAGCCCCCCCGACGGCTGAAGCTTTCTTT	CASTLAPPTAEAFF
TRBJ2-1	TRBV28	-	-	TGTGCCACTAGAGGACAGATATCCTACAATGAGCAGTTCTTC	CATRGQISYNEQFF
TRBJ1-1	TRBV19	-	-	TGTGCCAGTAGTATGGATCCGAACACTGAAGCTTTCTTT	CASSMDPNTEAFF
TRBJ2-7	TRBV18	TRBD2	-	TGTGCCAGCTCACCCACGGTCCTAGCGGGAATAGGGAGCTCCTACGAGCAGTACTTC	CASSPTVLAGIGSSYEQYF
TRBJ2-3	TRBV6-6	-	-	TGTGCCAGCACCCTCCTCGCACCGGGACCCACAGATACGCAGTATTTT	CASTLLAPGPTDTQYF
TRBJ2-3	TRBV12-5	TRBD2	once	TGTGCTAGTGGTTCTGGACTAGCGGGAGGAGATACGCAGTATTTT	CASGSGLAGGDTQYF
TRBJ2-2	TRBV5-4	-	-	TGTGCCAGCAGCTTGGGTTCCGGGAACACCGGGGAGCTGTTTTTT	CASSLGSGNTGELFF
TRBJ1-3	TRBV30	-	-	TGTGCCTGGAGCAGAGCCGGAAACACCATATATTTT	CAWSRAGNTIYF
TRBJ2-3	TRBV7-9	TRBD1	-	TGTGCCAGCAGCCCAGGACAGGGCACAGATACGCAGTATTTT	CASSPGQGTDTQYF
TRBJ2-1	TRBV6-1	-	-	TGTGCCAGCAGTGAAGGCTCAGTACACGAGCAGTTCTTC	CASSEGSVHEQFF
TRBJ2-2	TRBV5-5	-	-	TGTGCCAGCAGCTCCGACAGAAACACCGGGGAGCTGTTTTTT	CASSSDRNTGELFF
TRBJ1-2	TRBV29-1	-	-	TGCAGCGTGGACCGGGACTCTGACCCAGGAAGCTACACCTTC	CSVDRDSDPGSYTF